This TCR beta chain stems from a study of blood T cell repertoires in COVID-19 (dated by TCRdb to 2020 to 2022). Turning to the overall study: Collaborator samples came from the United States, Italy and Spain and covered acute and convalescent phases of COVID-19. Samples came from the ongoing ImmuneRACE study (first 160 participants) plus 1,254 subjects from 6 global collaborators. A freely available public database, intended as a resource for researchers studying the immune response to SARS-CoV-2, is where the repertoires were released. The material from the prospective study consisted of cDNA or gDNA derived from T cells, B-cell-depleted T cells, or PBMCs. Sample metadata almost always included a de-identified subject ID, COVID-19 status, age in years and sex. Subjects who had been exposed to COVID-19, were actively infected with it, or had recovered from it provided the deeply sampled blood TCRbeta repertoires that made up the dataset. Where available, HLA class I and class II types were taken from metadata supplied by the sample provider and were not determined by assay-based typing.

The cysteine opens and the phenylalanine closes a CDR3 of 15 amino acids. Only the CDR3 region is kept as DNA, spanning 45 bases read in frame from base 1. V is cut back by 4 bases and J by 3 bases, with 6 bases in the junction unmatched. Based on the germline V gene, the CDR1 and CDR2 sequences are SGHTS and YDEGEE. Enrolling through a virtual design, the prospective study's participants ranged in age from roughly 18 to 100 years and lived across 20 to 25 United States geographic areas. To assign participants to cohorts, the prospective study relied on clinical history that participants themselves reported in a screening survey and a study questionnaire. Exposed participants had been in contact, within 2 weeks of entering the study, with a person who had a PCR-confirmed or clinician-diagnosed case of COVID-19. In the prospective study, whole blood, serum and a nasopharyngeal or oropharyngeal swab were collected from each participant by mobile phlebotomists. Over a roughly two-month period, participants in the prospective study had the option of providing additional blood draws and questionnaires. Blood samples from the prospective study were shipped frozen or at room temperature prior to DNA extraction.

TCRbeta CDR3 regions were amplified from genomic DNA by means of the immunoSEQ Assay, a bias-controlled multiplex PCR. As for how the authors treated the data: Nucleated cell counts per sample were estimated from amplification of reference gene primers within the assay. Sequence reads were collapsed and filtered to measure the absolute abundance of every unique TCRbeta CDR3 rearrangement. Productive Simpson clonality was computed per sample as the square root of Simpson's diversity index over productive rearrangements. TCRdb's version of the immuneACCESS table is confined to in-frame rearrangements and falls short of the full clone set. An unresolved V gene accounts for under half of the shortfall where checked; the remainder is of unknown origin. That table furnishes V, J and clone size, whereas the DNA furnished D and trimming. Across this sample there are about 140,000 clones, with under 90% seen only once. The ten largest account for 1.5% to 2% of the sample.

As regards this clone: The specificity of this receptor is unknown. No much larger clone exists at a distance of one base, and base qualities are not known.

Beyond this particular receptor, the publication reports: The quantity of clinical and demographic metadata differed by source and by participant and was supplied without curation.

This receptor chain uses TRBV5-8 and TRBJ2-7; 11 central nucleotides agree with TRBD2. The sequence came from a woman between 18 and 30 years old who had been exposed to COVID-19. The source material was PBMCs or T cells enriched from blood (not recorded which). The sequenced DNA: TGTGCCAGCAGCGAATGGGGACTAGCGGTCTACGAGCAGTACTTC. Its coded protein is CASSEWGLAVYEQYF.